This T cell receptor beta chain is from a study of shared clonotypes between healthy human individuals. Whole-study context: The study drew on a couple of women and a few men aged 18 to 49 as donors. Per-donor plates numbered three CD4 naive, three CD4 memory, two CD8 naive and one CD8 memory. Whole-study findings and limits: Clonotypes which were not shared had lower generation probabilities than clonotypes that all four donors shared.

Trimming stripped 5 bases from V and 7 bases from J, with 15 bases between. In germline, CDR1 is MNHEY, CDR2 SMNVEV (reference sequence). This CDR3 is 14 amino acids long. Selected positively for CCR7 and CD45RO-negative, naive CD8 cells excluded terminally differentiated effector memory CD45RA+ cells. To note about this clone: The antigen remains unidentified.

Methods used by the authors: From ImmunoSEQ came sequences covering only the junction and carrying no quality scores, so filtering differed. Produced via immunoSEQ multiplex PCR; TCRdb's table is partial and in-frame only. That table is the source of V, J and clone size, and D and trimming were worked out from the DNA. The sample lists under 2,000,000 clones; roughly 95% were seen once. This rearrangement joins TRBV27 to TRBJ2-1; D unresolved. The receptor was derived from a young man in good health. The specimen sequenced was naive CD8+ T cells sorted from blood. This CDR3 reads CASSRSNYGNEQFF. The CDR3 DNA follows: TGTGCCAGCAGTAGGTCCAACTATGGGAATGAGCAGTTCTTC.